A single TCR beta chain is shown here with its context. Its target is not known. This entry is derived from a study of blood T cells in healthy people across ages. Overall study context: About one barcoded beta molecule per two T cells came from capture by template switching.

Through a sample-barcoded 5' primer and a J-beta primer mix, a second PCR was run for 7 to 11 cycles. TCRdb passed the 5' RACE reads through MiXCR, listing each CDR3 protein once. This sample has hundreds of thousands of distinct CDR3 sequences, with roughly 44% found just once. Per the germline V gene, CDR1 is MGHDK and CDR2 is SYGVNS. The V end was cut by 6 bases, the J end by 10 bases, with 15 bases between. The CDR3 loop spans 12 amino acids. Overall study results and limits: Compared with aged donors, long-lived donors showed fewer expanded clones, suggesting selection.

The chain has TRBV25-1 and TRBJ1-1, with unresolved D. This TCR derives from a man aged 55 to 70 in good health. Sequencing input: blood. The CDR3 sequence is CASRGTQLGAFF. The CDR3 nucleotides read TGTGCCAGCAGAGGCACCCAATTAGGAGCTTTCTTT.